Following are 25 T cell receptor beta chains from one sample sequenced in a study of blood T cell repertoires in COVID-19. Clones were read by immunoSEQ multiplex PCR, and TCRdb kept only the in-frame ones, dropping some. The profile shows about 150,000 clones, 80% to 90% of them singletons. The sample was peripheral blood. These receptor sequences come from a woman aged 40-49 years with acute or convalescent COVID-19.

The chain uses TRBV5-6 and TRBJ1-2, with 9 bases lining up with TRBD1. Trimming removed 3 bases from V and 8 bases from J; junction bases left unmatched: 5. The CDR3 runs to 13 residues. Germline V lookup: CDR1 SGHDT, CDR2 YYEEEE. DNA of the CDR3: TGTGCCAGCAGCTGGGGACAGGGCAACGGCTACACCTTC. It codes for CASSWGQGNGYTF.

The V call is TRBV27, the J call TRBJ2-7; D perhaps matches TRBD1 (7 bases). V was trimmed by 5 bases and J by 0 bases, leaving 14 bases between them. The length of the CDR3 is 15 residues. Per germline, CDR1 MNHEY and CDR2 SMNVEV (reference sequence). The CDR3 sequence is CASSGGTARSYEQYF. The CDR3 DNA is TGTGCCAGCAGTGGGGGGACAGCCCGCTCCTACGAGCAGTACTTC.

This rearrangement joins TRBV28 to TRBJ2-7, with 7 bases fitting TRBD1. With V trimmed by 5 bases and J by 2 bases, 9 bases remained unmatched. Per the germline V gene, CDR1 is MDHEN and CDR2 is SYDVKM. The CDR3 consists of 15 residues. The DNA for the CDR3 is TGTGCCAGCAGTCGGTCGGGGACAGCAACCTACGAGCAGTACTTC. It translates to CASSRSGTATYEQYF.

The chain has TRBV7-2 and TRBJ1-2, with 9 bases matching TRBD1. The CDR3 sequence is 16 residues long. Germline loops: CDR1 SGHTA, CDR2 FQGNSA. The V gene end was trimmed by 5 bases and the J gene end by 2 bases; junction bases not matched to a gene: 9. CDR3 sequence (DNA): TGTGCCAGCAGCGCCCGACCGGGACAGGGAAACTATGGCTACACCTTC. Its translation: CASSARPGQGNYGYTF.

This clone was seen only once. The rearrangement uses TRBV7-9 and TRBJ2-3; TRBD2 aligns across 8 bases. Germline trimming cut 5 bases from V and 4 bases from J; bases unmatched to any gene: 8. Per germline, CDR1 SEHNR and CDR2 FQNEAQ (reference sequence). The CDR3 runs 15 residues. Here the CDR3 reads CASSITGGPPDTQYF. DNA of the CDR3: TGTGCCAGCAGCATAACGGGGGGGCCCCCAGATACGCAGTATTTT.

The chain is built from TRBV12-5 and TRBJ1-5; D gene unclear. Germline CDR1 and CDR2: LGHNT and FRNRAP. Trimming stripped 0 bases from V and 0 bases from J, with 12 bases between. This CDR3 contains 17 residues. CDR3 DNA: TGTGCTAGTGGTTTGGTGATTGGAGGCTATAGCAATCAGCCCCAGCATTTT. Protein sequence: CASGLVIGGYSNQPQHF.

The DNA of the CDR3 is TGTGCCAGCAGCGTGGGTCTAGCGGGAGGGTACGAGCAGTACTTC. Translating gives CASSVGLAGGYEQYF. This sequence joins TRBV9 and TRBJ2-7; 12 bases agree with TRBD2. Trimming cost V 2 bases and J 4 bases; bases outside gene matches: 4. Per germline, CDR1 SGDLS and CDR2 YYNGEE. The CDR3 sequence is 15 residues long.

This clone has just one count. The rearrangement uses TRBV18 and TRBJ1-2, with D perhaps TRBD1 (6 bases). Germline V lookup: CDR1 KGHSH, CDR2 LQKENI. Trimming took 2 bases from V and 2 from J, leaving 21 bases between them. The CDR3 has 18 amino acids. CDR3 region: CASSPYSQGRPENYGYTF. The CDR3 nucleotides read TGTGCCAGCTCACCATATTCACAGGGACGACCAGAAAACTATGGCTACACCTTC.

With regard to this clone: Other nucleotide sequences in the sample specify the same CDR3. The rearrangement uses TRBV30 and TRBJ1-6, with D maybe TRBD1 (6 bases). CDR1 GTSNPN and CDR2 SVGIG come from the germline V gene (reference sequence). Deletions cut 1 base from V and 8 bases from J, with 12 bases between. The CDR3 extends over 14 amino acids. Here the CDR3 DNA reads TGTGCCTGGAGTGAAGGGGGAAGCGATTCACCCCTCCACTTT. Protein: CAWSEGGSDSPLHF.

The CDR3 DNA follows: TGCGCCAGCAGCTTGGGAGCGGGGGGCGACACCGGGGAGCTGTTTTTT. Encoded protein: CASSLGAGGDTGELFF. The V and J genes are TRBV5-1 and TRBJ2-2, with TRBD2 identical over 9 bases. The CDR3 is 16 residues long. Trimming at V came to 0 bases and at J to 3 bases, leaving 3 bases not matched to a gene. Germline V gives CDR1 SGHRS, CDR2 YFSETQ.

The table lists this clone with a few counts. The chain employs TRBV19 and TRBJ1-1; maybe TRBD1 (5 bases). Trimming took off 8 bases at V and 1 base at J, with 17 bases between the two ends. Germline CDR1 LNHDA, CDR2 SQIVND (reference sequence). The CDR3 length is 15 residues. In DNA, the CDR3 is TGTGCCAGTTCCAGGCGGGGCACAGAGAACACTGAAGCTTTCTTT. Residues: CASSRRGTENTEAFF.

This chain connects TRBV5-1 to TRBJ2-1; perhaps TRBD1 as D (5 bases). Trimming stripped 3 bases from V and 6 bases from J, with 16 bases between. CDR1 and CDR2 from the germline V gene are SGHRS and YFSETQ. This CDR3 spans 15 amino acids. CDR3 sequence: CASSSKGSSSNEQFF. Written as DNA, the CDR3 is TGCGCCAGCAGCTCCAAGGGGTCTTCATCCAATGAGCAGTTCTTC.

The rearrangement joins TRBV9 to TRBJ2-7, with 10 bases aligning to TRBD2. Germline V lookup: CDR1 SGDLS, CDR2 YYNGEE. Trimming removed 2 bases from V and 2 bases from J; junction bases left unmatched: 4. This CDR3 has 15 amino acids. The DNA for the CDR3 is TGTGCCAGCAGCGTTGTAGCGGGGGGTACCTACGAGCAGTACTTC. Protein sequence: CASSVVAGGTYEQYF.

The V call is TRBV27, the J call TRBJ2-1; D is unclear. The V and J ends lost 3 bases and 6 bases respectively, with 9 bases between them. The CDR3 has 13 amino acids. Germline CDR1 reads MNHEY; CDR2 reads SMNVEV (reference sequence). CDR3 sequence: CASSFRARNEQFF. For the CDR3, the DNA is TGTGCCAGCAGTTTCCGCGCTCGCAATGAGCAGTTCTTC.

The V and J genes are TRBV2 and TRBJ1-2, with D possibly being TRBD1 (5 bases). The germline V gene has CDR1 SNHLY and CDR2 FYNNEI. The CDR3 totals 16 residues. V lost 0 bases, J lost 4 bases, and 15 bases lay in between. CDR3 region: CASSEAGAGLGYGYTF. The CDR3 DNA sequence: TGTGCCAGCAGTGAAGCCGGTGCAGGGTTAGGCTATGGCTACACCTTC.

Comments on this clone: Different DNA sequences within this sample yield the same CDR3. V usage is TRBV3-1 (or the pseudogene TRBV3-2) and J usage is TRBJ1-2, with 7 bases identical to TRBD1. The length of the CDR3 is 13 residues. Germline CDR1 and CDR2: LGHDT and YNNKEL (reference sequence). V lost 3 bases and J lost 4; bases outside the gene matches: 2. CDR3 in amino acids: CASSQTGFYGYTF. The CDR3 DNA is TGTGCCAGCAGCCAGACAGGGTTCTATGGCTACACCTTC.

V is TRBV4-1 and J is TRBJ2-2; 8 nucleotides line up with TRBD1. The CDR3 runs 18 residues. Germline V CDR1 and CDR2: MGHRA, YSYEKL. The ends lost 1 base at V and 3 bases at J; junction bases unmatched: 10. As DNA, the CDR3 is TGCGCCAGCAGCCAAGTAGGTGACAGGGGATTGTACACCGGGGAGCTGTTTTTT. This codes for CASSQVGDRGLYTGELFF.

V and J are TRBV29-1 and TRBJ1-2; 9 bases map to TRBD1. The CDR3 covers 12 residues. In germline, CDR1 is SQVTM, CDR2 ANQGSEA. V trimming: 5 bases; J trimming: 4 bases; junction bases outside the gene matches: 2. The CDR3 DNA is TGCAGCGTTATACAGGGGGCCTATGGCTACACCTTC. Translation: CSVIQGAYGYTF.

The V and J genes are TRBV27 and TRBJ2-7; 9 bases align to TRBD2. The ends lost 5 bases at V and 7 bases at J; junction bases unmatched: 6. Germline loops: CDR1 MNHEY, CDR2 SMNVEV (reference sequence). The CDR3 consists of 13 residues. DNA for the CDR3: TGTGCCAGCAGTAGTAGCGGGAGTAGTGAGCAGTACTTC. It specifies CASSSSGSSEQYF.

This clone appeared a single time. This chain links TRBV2 with TRBJ2-1; 11 nucleotides align to TRBD2. This CDR3 contains 16 residues. J lost 9 bases, V lost 3 bases, and 10 bases had no gene match. Germline CDR1 SNHLY, CDR2 FYNNEI. The CDR3 here is CASSDFSGRATSEQFF. DNA of the CDR3: TGTGCCAGCAGTGATTTTAGCGGGAGGGCCACAAGTGAGCAGTTCTTC.

The chain is built from TRBV24-1 and TRBJ2-1; no clear D. The CDR3 totals 14 residues. Trimming removed 4 bases from V and 3 bases from J, with 9 bases in between. Germline CDR1 and CDR2: KGHDR and SFDVKD. CDR3 sequence (DNA): TGTGCCACCAGTGAGGCAGACTTCTACAATGAGCAGTTCTTC. The encoded protein is CATSEADFYNEQFF.

The chain employs TRBV28 and TRBJ2-3; D may be TRBD2 (6 bases). The length of the CDR3 is 16 residues. Germline V lookup: CDR1 MDHEN, CDR2 SYDVKM. V was cut by 2 bases and J by 2 bases, with 14 bases left in between. The CDR3 loop reads CASSLMSGRDTDTQYF. CDR3 sequence (DNA): TGTGCCAGCAGTTTAATGTCCGGGAGAGACACAGATACGCAGTATTTT.

The V gene is TRBV2, the J gene TRBJ2-5; 12 bases align to TRBD2. CDR3 size: 14 residues. J lost 4 bases, V lost 10 bases, and 7 bases had no gene match. Germline-derived CDR1 and CDR2 are SNHLY and FYNNEI. The CDR3 is CAIRLAGVIETQYF. The CDR3 coding sequence is TGTGCCATACGACTAGCGGGAGTTATAGAGACCCAGTACTTC.

The chain carries TRBV18 and TRBJ1-4; D gene uncertain. Germline CDR1 and CDR2: KGHSH and LQKENI. V lost 6 bases, J lost 0 bases, and 11 bases lay in between. The length of the CDR3 is 15 residues. The CDR3 here is CASSLHGATNEKLFF. CDR3 in DNA: TGTGCCAGCTCTCTGCACGGTGCAACTAATGAAAAACTGTTTTTT.

The CDR3 sequence: CASSLRTNYYEQYF. The CDR3 DNA reads TGTGCCAGCAGCCTTCGGACTAACTACTACGAGCAGTACTTC. The genes are TRBV14 and TRBJ2-7; weak D call: TRBD2 (6 bases). The CDR3 loop spans 14 amino acids. Germline V gives CDR1 SGHDN, CDR2 FVKESK. Deletions cut 4 bases from V and 3 bases from J, with 13 bases between.